This T cell receptor (beta chain) was captured by sequencing in a study of Graves' ophthalmopathy and Graves' hyperthyroidism. Study results and caveats: Ophthalmopathy versus stable hyperthyroidism: 13-signature model gave 85% to 90% sensitivity, just under 82% specificity.

Germline V gene data show CDR1 as SQVTM and CDR2 as ANQGSEA. This CDR3 contains 17 residues. V was cut by 2 bases and J by 3 bases, with 23 bases left in between. This clonotype was counted ten times or more. Its antigen is not known. Amplification of the TCR beta CDR3 regions used RNA transcripts (as template). RT-PCR was first run with HTBI primers, then multiplex PCR in a second round. MiXCR, run by TCRdb on the multiplex PCR reads, gives a single entry per CDR3 protein. The data hold 1 million to 1.3 million distinct CDR3 sequences, with 36% observed a single time. Each hyperthyroidism patient was newly diagnosed, with under 2 months' duration, and aged 18 to 65. Clinical symptoms and serum thyroxine were used for diagnosis; TRAb, thyroid ultrasound and orbital computed tomography were also relied on.

This clonotype was obtained from an adult man with Graves' hyperthyroidism. The sequencing input was peripheral blood or thyroid tissue (not recorded which). This chain links TRBV29-1 with TRBJ2-7; D tentatively fits TRBD1 or TRBD2 (5 bases each). CDR3 in DNA: TGCAGCGTTGAATCGGGAAGGACCGACAGCGCCGTCTACGAGCAGTACTTC. Protein: CSVESGRTDSAVYEQYF.